This is a list of T cell receptor beta chains from one sample in a study of breast tumors, draining lymph nodes, adjacent tissues. TCRdb re-derived calls from the multiplex PCR reads in MiXCR, one entry per CDR3 protein. This table holds fewer than 300,000 distinct CDR3 sequences, about 32% found once. The specimen sequenced was axillary lymph node tissue. These receptor sequences come from a female donor with breast cancer. Some clones in this sample may be carry-over from other donors' samples. Both conserved end residues are part of each CDR3. D genes are given only for firm matches. Expanded clones get a size class; other rows say once, few or many, or leave the size out.

abundance: many; v_gene: TRBV3-1; j_gene: TRBJ2-5; d_gene: -; CDR3nt: TGTGCCAGCAGCCAAGGAGTCGGGGTAGGGACCCAGTACTTC; CDR3aa: CASSQGVGVGTQYF
abundance: -; v_gene: TRBV27; j_gene: TRBJ1-1; d_gene: -; CDR3nt: TGTGCCAGCTCCCCGCGGGGTCCCCCCCTGAACACTGAAGCTTTCTTT; CDR3aa: CASSPRGPPLNTEAFF
abundance: -; v_gene: TRBV29-1; j_gene: TRBJ2-7; d_gene: TRBD1; CDR3nt: TGCAGCGTTGAAGGAGTGGACAGGGGGAAGTACGAGCAGTACTTC; CDR3aa: CSVEGVDRGKYEQYF
abundance: -; v_gene: TRBV5-6; j_gene: TRBJ1-6; d_gene: -; CDR3nt: TGTGCCAGCAGCTTGGGAACAGGACTAAATTCACCCCTCCACTTT; CDR3aa: CASSLGTGLNSPLHF
abundance: many; v_gene: TRBV7-6; j_gene: TRBJ1-6; d_gene: -; CDR3nt: TGTGCCAGCAGCCCAAGAGGTAATCCGAGCTCCTATAATTCACCCCTCCACTTT; CDR3aa: CASSPRGNPSSYNSPLHF
abundance: -; v_gene: TRBV7-8; j_gene: TRBJ2-7; d_gene: TRBD2; CDR3nt: TGTGCCAGCAGAGGAAGTAGCGGGAGGTTCACCTACGAGCAGTACTTC; CDR3aa: CASRGSSGRFTYEQYF
abundance: many; v_gene: TRBV11-3; j_gene: TRBJ2-2; d_gene: TRBD2; CDR3nt: TGTGCCAGCAGCCCTGGACGTAGCGGGCGAAACACCGGGGAGCTGTTTTTT; CDR3aa: CASSPGRSGRNTGELFF
abundance: many; v_gene: TRBV6-6; j_gene: TRBJ1-5; d_gene: -; CDR3nt: TGTGCCAGCAGTTACTCCTCCCGGCAGCCCCAGCATTTT; CDR3aa: CASSYSSRQPQHF
abundance: many; v_gene: TRBV6-5; j_gene: TRBJ1-6; d_gene: TRBD1; CDR3nt: TGTGCCAGCAGTCACGGGGACAGGGGGGATTCACCCCTCCACTTT; CDR3aa: CASSHGDRGDSPLHF
abundance: many; v_gene: TRBV6-1; j_gene: TRBJ2-7; d_gene: -; CDR3nt: TGTGCCAGCAGTGAAAGGTTGGGGACTTACGAGCAGTACTTC; CDR3aa: CASSERLGTYEQYF
abundance: many; v_gene: TRBV6-5; j_gene: TRBJ1-6; d_gene: -; CDR3nt: TGTGCCAGCAGTTATAAGGGAAGGCGCTCCTATAATTCACCCCTCCACTTT; CDR3aa: CASSYKGRRSYNSPLHF
abundance: few; v_gene: TRBV19; j_gene: TRBJ1-1; d_gene: TRBD1; CDR3nt: TGTGCCAGTAAAGACAGGGGAGGTATCGCTGAAGCTTTCTTT; CDR3aa: CASKDRGGIAEAFF
abundance: many; v_gene: TRBV19; j_gene: TRBJ2-1; d_gene: TRBD2; CDR3nt: TGTGCCAGTAGTATAGATCTAGCGGCCTACAATGAGCAGTTCTTC; CDR3aa: CASSIDLAAYNEQFF
abundance: -; v_gene: TRBV20-1; j_gene: TRBJ2-5; d_gene: TRBD1; CDR3nt: TGCAGTGCTAGTTATCTTGCGGGACAGGGGAAAGAGACCCAATACTTC; CDR3aa: CSASYLAGQGKETQYF
abundance: many; v_gene: TRBV29-1; j_gene: TRBJ2-2; d_gene: -; CDR3nt: TGCAGCGTGGCGGGGCACTCCACCGGGGAGCTGTTTTTT; CDR3aa: CSVAGHSTGELFF
abundance: many; v_gene: TRBV12-3/TRBV12-4; j_gene: TRBJ1-5; d_gene: -; CDR3nt: TGTGCCAGCAGTTTAGGACACTTGAATCAGCCCCAGCATTTT; CDR3aa: CASSLGHLNQPQHF
abundance: many; v_gene: TRBV7-6; j_gene: TRBJ2-5; d_gene: -; CDR3nt: TGTGCCAGCAGCTTAGACGGGCGGAGAGGGGAGACCCAGTACTTC; CDR3aa: CASSLDGRRGETQYF
abundance: many; v_gene: TRBV6-5; j_gene: TRBJ1-6; d_gene: -; CDR3nt: TGTGCCAGCAGGCCGGAGTCCTTCGCCTATAATTCACCCCTCCACTTT; CDR3aa: CASRPESFAYNSPLHF
abundance: -; v_gene: TRBV20-1; j_gene: TRBJ2-5; d_gene: -; CDR3nt: TGCAGTGCTAGAGATTGGGGAAAGGGGGTGCGGGTAGAGACCCAGTACTTC; CDR3aa: CSARDWGKGVRVETQYF
abundance: -; v_gene: TRBV20-1; j_gene: TRBJ1-1; d_gene: -; CDR3nt: TGCAGTGCTGGAAAGGACAGAGTGAACACTGAAGCTTTCTTT; CDR3aa: CSAGKDRVNTEAFF
abundance: many; v_gene: TRBV7-2; j_gene: TRBJ1-5; d_gene: -; CDR3nt: TGTGCCAGCAGCCTTGGACAGTTGAATAGCAATCAGCCCCAGCATTTT; CDR3aa: CASSLGQLNSNQPQHF
abundance: many; v_gene: TRBV2; j_gene: TRBJ2-7; d_gene: -; CDR3nt: TGTGCCAGCAGTGAGCAAGTCACCCTCCGCTACGAGCAGTACTTC; CDR3aa: CASSEQVTLRYEQYF
abundance: -; v_gene: TRBV9; j_gene: TRBJ2-1; d_gene: -; CDR3nt: TGTGCCAGCAGCGCGAGGGGCTCCTACAATGAGCAGTTCTTC; CDR3aa: CASSARGSYNEQFF
abundance: -; v_gene: TRBV12-3/TRBV12-4; j_gene: TRBJ2-1; d_gene: -; CDR3nt: TGTGCCAGCAGTTTATCTCCCCCAGCGCAGCTCTTC; CDR3aa: CASSLSPPAQLF